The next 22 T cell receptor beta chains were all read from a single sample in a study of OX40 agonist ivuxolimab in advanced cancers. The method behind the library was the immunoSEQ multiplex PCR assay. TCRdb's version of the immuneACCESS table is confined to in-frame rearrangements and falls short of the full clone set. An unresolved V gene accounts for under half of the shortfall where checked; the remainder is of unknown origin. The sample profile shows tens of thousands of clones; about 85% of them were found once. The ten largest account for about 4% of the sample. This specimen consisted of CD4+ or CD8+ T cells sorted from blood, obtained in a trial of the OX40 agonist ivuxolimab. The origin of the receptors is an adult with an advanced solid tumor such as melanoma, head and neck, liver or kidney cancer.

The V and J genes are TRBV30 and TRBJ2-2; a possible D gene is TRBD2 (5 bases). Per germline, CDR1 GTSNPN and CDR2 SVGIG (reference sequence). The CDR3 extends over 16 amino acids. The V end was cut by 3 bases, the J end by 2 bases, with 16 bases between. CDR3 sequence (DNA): TGTGCCTGGAGGGCCAGGTGGACTCATAACACCGGGGAGCTGTTTTTT. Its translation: CAWRARWTHNTGELFF.

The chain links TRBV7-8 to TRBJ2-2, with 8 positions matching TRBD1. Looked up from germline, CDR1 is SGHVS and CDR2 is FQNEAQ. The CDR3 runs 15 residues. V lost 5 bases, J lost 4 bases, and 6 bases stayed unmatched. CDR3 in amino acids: CASSPDRGGTGELFF. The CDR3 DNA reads TGTGCCAGCAGCCCCGACAGGGGAGGCACCGGGGAGCTGTTTTTT.

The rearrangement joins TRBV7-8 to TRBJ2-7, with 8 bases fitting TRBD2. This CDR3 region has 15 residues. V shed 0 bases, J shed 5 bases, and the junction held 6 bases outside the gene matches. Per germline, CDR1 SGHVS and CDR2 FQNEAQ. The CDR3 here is CASSLAGTRVHEQYF. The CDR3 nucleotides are TGTGCCAGCAGCTTAGCCGGGACTAGGGTGCACGAGCAGTACTTC.

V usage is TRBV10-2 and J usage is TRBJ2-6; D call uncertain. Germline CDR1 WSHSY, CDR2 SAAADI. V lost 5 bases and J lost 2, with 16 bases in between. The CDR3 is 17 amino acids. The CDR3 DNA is TGCGCCAGCAGTTTTCCCTCAACCCCGCCTGGGGCCAACGTCCTGACTTTC. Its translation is CASSFPSTPPGANVLTF.

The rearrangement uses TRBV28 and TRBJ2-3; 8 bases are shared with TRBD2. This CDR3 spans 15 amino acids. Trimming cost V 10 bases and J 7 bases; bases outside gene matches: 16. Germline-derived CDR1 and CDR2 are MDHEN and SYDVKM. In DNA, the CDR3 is TGTGCCACTGATAGCGGGGTGGAGGTCCTATATACGCAGTATTTT. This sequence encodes CATDSGVEVLYTQYF.

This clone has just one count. As DNA, the CDR3 is TGTGCCAGCAGCTTCGGGGTACACGAGCAGTACTTC. This codes for CASSFGVHEQYF. The gene calls are TRBV11-3 and TRBJ2-5; D is perhaps TRBD2 (5 bases). The end of the DNA fits TRBJ2-7 better, so the J call may be wrong. CDR1 and CDR2 from the germline V gene are SGHNT and YENEEA. The CDR3 spans 12 residues.

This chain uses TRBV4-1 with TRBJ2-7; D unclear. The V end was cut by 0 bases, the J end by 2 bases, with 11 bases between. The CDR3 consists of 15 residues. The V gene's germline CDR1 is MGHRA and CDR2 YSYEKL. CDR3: CASSQDLRPPYEQYF. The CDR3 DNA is TGCGCCAGCAGCCAAGACCTTCGACCCCCCTACGAGCAGTACTTC.

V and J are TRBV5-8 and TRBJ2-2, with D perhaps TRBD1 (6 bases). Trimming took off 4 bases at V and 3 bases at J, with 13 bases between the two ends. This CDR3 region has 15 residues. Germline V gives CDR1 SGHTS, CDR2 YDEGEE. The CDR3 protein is CASSPTGFHTGELFF. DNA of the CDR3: TGTGCCAGCAGCCCGACAGGCTTTCACACCGGGGAGCTGTTTTTT. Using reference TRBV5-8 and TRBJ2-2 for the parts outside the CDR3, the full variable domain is EAGVTQSPTHLIKTRGQQATLRCSPISGHTSVYWYQQALGLGLQFLLWYDEGEERNRGNFPPRFSGRQFPNYSSELNVNALELEDSALYLCASSPTGFHTGELFFGEGSRLTVL.

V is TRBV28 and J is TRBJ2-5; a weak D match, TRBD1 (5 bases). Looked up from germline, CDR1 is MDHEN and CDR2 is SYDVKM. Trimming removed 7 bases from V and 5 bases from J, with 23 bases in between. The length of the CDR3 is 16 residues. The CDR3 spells CASKALGRGFGETQYF. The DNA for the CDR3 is TGTGCCAGCAAGGCCCTCGGTAGGGGCTTCGGGGAGACCCAGTACTTC.

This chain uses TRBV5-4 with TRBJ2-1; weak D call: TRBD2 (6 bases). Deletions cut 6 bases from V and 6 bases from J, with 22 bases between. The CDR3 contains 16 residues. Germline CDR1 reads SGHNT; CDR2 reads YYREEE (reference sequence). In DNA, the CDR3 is TGTGCCAGCACCTCACACAGGACTACGGGGTTCAATGAGCAGTTCTTC. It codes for CASTSHRTTGFNEQFF. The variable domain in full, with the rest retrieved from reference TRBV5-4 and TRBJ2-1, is ETGVTQSPTHLIKTRGQQVTLRCSSQSGHNTVSWYQQALGQGPQFIFQYYREEENGRGNFPPRFSGLQFPNYSSELNVNALELDDSALYLCASTSHRTTGFNEQFFGPGTRLTVL.

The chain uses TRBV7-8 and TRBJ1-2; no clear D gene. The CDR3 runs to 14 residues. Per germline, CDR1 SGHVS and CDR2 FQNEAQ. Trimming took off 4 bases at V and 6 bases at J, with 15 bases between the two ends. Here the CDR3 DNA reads TGTGCCAGCAGCTCATCGAGGATGACTGATGGCTACACCTTC. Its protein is CASSSSRMTDGYTF.

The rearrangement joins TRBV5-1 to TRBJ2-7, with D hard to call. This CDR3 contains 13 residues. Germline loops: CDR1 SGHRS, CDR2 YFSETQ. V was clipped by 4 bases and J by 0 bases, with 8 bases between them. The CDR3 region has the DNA TGCGCCAGCAGCCGGACCCCCTCCTACGAGCAGTACTTC. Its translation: CASSRTPSYEQYF. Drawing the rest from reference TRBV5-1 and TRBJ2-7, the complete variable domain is KAGVTQTPRYLIKTRGQQVTLSCSPISGHRSVSWYQQTPGQGLQFLFEYFSETQRNKGNFPGRFSGRQFSNSRSEMNVSTLELGDSALYLCASSRTPSYEQYFGPGTRLTVT.

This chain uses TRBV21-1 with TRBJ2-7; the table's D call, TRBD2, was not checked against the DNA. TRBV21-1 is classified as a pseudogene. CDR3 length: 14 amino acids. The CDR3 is CASSTLRVSYEQYF. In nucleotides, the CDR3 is TGTGCCAGCAGCACTCTGAGGGTCAGCTACGAGCAGTACTTC.

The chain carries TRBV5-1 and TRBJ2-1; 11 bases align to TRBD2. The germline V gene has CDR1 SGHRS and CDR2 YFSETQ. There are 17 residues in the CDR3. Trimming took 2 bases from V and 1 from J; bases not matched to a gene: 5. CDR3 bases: TGCGCCAGCAGCTTATCACGACTAGCGGGATCCTACAATGAGCAGTTCTTC. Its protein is CASSLSRLAGSYNEQFF. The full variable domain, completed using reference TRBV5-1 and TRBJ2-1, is KAGVTQTPRYLIKTRGQQVTLSCSPISGHRSVSWYQQTPGQGLQFLFEYFSETQRNKGNFPGRFSGRQFSNSRSEMNVSTLELGDSALYLCASSLSRLAGSYNEQFFGPGTRLTVL.

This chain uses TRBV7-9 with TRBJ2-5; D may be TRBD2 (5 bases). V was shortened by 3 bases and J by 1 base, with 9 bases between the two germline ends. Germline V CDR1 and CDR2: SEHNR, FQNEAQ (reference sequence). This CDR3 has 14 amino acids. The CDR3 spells CASSFPLAQETQYF. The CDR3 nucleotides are TGTGCCAGCAGCTTCCCCCTAGCCCAAGAGACCCAGTACTTC.

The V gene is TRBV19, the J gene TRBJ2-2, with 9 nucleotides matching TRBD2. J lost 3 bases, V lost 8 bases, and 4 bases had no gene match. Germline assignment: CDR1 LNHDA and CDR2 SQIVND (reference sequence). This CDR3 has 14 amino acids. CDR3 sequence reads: CASRSGGYTGELFF. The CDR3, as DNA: TGTGCCAGTCGTAGCGGGGGTTACACCGGGGAGCTGTTTTTT.

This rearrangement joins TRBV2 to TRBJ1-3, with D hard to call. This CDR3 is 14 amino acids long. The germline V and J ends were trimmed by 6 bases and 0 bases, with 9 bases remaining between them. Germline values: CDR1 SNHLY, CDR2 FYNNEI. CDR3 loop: CASRAIVSGNTIYF. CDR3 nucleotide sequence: TGTGCCAGCAGAGCCATAGTCTCTGGAAACACCATATATTTT.

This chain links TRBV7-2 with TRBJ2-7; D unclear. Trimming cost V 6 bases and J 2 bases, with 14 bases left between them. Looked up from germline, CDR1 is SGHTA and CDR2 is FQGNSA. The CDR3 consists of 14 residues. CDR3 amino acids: CASSSVDYPYEQYF. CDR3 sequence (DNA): TGTGCCAGCAGTTCGGTCGATTACCCCTACGAGCAGTACTTC.

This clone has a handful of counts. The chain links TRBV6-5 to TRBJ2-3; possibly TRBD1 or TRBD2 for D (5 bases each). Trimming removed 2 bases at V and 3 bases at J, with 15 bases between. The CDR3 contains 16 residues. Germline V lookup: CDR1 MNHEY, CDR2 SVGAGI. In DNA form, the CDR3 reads TGTGCCAGCAGTTACGGGACGACGATTACAACAGATACGCAGTATTTT. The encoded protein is CASSYGTTITTDTQYF.

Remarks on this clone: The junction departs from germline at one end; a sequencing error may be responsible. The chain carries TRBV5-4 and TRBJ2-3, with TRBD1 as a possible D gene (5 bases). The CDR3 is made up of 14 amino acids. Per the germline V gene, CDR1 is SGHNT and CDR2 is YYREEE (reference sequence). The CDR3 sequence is CASSLGGQPDTQYF. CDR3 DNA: TGTGCCAGCAGCTTGGGGGGCCAGCCAGACACGCAGTATTTT.

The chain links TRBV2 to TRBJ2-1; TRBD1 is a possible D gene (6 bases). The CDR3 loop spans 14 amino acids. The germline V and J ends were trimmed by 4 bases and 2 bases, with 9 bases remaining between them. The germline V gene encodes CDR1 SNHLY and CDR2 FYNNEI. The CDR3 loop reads CASSARQAYNEQFF. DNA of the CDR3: TGTGCCAGCAGTGCGAGACAGGCCTACAATGAGCAGTTCTTC.

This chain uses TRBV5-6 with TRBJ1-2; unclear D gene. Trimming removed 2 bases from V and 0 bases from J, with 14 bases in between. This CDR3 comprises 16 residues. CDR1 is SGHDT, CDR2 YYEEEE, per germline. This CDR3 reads CASSFNLLPANYGYTF. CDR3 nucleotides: TGTGCCAGCAGCTTCAATCTCTTACCAGCTAACTATGGCTACACCTTC.